The TCR beta chain under discussion was sequenced for a study of blood T cell repertoires in COVID-19. Study information: The origin of the acute and convalescent COVID-19 samples was the United States, Italy and Spain. PBMCs, B-cell-depleted T cells, or T cells provided the cDNA or gDNA that made up the material.

J was trimmed by 0 bases and V by 2 bases; bases with no gene match: 7. The CDR3 consists of 18 residues. Germline-derived CDR1 and CDR2 are KGHSH and LQKENI. In the authors' methods: Estimated nucleated cell counts came from reference gene primer amplification. Only in-frame clones appear in the TCRdb table, and some are missing; sequencing was by immunoSEQ multiplex PCR. V, J and clone size reflect that table, while D and trimming were determined from the DNA. This table has 310,000 or so clones, roughly 83% appearing once. The clonotype was recovered from a woman aged 50 to 60 with acute or convalescent COVID-19. V usage is TRBV18 and J usage is TRBJ2-1, with TRBD2 matching 10 bases. The sequencing input was peripheral blood. CDR3 residues: CASSPGTASGSSYNEQFF. Written as DNA, the CDR3 is TGTGCCAGCTCACCAGGCACCGCTAGCGGGAGCTCCTACAATGAGCAGTTCTTC. Supplemented by reference TRBV18 and TRBJ2-1, the full variable domain reads NAGVMQNPRHLVRRRGQEARLRCSPMKGHSHVYWYRQLPEEGLKFMVYLQKENIIDESGMPKERFSAEFPKEGPSILRIQQVVRGDSAAYFCASSPGTASGSSYNEQFFGPGTRLTVL.